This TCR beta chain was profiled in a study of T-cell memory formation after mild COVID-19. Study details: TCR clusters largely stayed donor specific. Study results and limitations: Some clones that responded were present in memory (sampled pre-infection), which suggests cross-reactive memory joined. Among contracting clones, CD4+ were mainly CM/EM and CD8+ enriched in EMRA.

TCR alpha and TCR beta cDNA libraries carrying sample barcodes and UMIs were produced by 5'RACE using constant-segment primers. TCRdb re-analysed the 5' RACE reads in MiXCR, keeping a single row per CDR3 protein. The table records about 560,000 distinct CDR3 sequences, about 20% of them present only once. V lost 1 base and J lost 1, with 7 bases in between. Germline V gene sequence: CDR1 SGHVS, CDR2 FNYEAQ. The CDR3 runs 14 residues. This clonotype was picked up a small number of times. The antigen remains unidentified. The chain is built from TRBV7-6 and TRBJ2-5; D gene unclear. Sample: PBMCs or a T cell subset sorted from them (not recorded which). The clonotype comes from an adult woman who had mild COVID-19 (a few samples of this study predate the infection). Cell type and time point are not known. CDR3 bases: TGTGCCAGCAGCTTAGAACACGGCCAAGAGACCCAGTACTTC. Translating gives CASSLEHGQETQYF.